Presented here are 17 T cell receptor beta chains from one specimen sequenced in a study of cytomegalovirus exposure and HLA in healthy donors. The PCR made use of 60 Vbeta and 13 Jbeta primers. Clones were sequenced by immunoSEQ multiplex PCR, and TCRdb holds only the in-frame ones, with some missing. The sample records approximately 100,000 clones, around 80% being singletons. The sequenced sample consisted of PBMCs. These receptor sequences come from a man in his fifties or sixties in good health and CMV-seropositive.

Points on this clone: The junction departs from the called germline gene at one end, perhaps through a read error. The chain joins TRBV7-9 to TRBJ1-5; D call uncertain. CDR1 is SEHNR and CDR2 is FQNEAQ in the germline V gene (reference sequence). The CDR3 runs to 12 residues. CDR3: CSSRSGDQPQHF. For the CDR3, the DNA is TGTTCCAGCAGAAGCGGGGATCAGCCCCAGCATTTT.

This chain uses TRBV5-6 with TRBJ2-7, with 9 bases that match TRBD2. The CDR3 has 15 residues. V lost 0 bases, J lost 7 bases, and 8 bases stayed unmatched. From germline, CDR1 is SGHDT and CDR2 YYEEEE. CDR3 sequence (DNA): TGTGCCAGCAGCTTGGAAGGGCTAGCGGGAAGGGAGCAGTACTTC. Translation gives CASSLEGLAGREQYF.

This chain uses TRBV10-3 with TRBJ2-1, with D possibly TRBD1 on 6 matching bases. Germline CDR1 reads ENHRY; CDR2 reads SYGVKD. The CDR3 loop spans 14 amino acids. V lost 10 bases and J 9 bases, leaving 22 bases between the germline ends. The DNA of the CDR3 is TGTGCCAGTAACAGGGACGTAGGGGTTGGTGAGCAGTTCTTC. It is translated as CASNRDVGVGEQFF.

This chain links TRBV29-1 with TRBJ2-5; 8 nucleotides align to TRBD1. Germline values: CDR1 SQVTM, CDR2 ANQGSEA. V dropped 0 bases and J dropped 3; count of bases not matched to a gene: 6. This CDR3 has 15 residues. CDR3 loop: CSVEDLDRVKETQYF. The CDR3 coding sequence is TGCAGCGTTGAAGATTTGGACAGGGTAAAAGAGACCCAGTACTTC.

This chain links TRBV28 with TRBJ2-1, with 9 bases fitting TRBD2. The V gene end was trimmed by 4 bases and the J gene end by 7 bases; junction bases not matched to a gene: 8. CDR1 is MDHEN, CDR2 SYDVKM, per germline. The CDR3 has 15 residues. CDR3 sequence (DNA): TGTGCCAGCAGTTCGTCGAGCGGGGGGACAAATGAGCAGTTCTTC. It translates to CASSSSSGGTNEQFF.

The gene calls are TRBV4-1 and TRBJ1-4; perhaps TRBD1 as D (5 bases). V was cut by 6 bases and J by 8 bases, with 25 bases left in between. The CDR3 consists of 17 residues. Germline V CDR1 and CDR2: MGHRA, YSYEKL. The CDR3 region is CASSGGWAQAKSEKLFF. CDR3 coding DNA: TGCGCCAGCAGTGGAGGGTGGGCACAGGCCAAGTCAGAAAAACTGTTTTTT.

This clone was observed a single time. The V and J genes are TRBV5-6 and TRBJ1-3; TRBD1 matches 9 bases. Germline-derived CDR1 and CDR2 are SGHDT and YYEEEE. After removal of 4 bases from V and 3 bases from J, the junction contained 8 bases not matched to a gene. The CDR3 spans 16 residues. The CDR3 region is CASSGGTGFVGNTIYF. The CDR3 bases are TGTGCCAGCAGCGGGGGGACAGGGTTTGTTGGAAACACCATATATTTT.

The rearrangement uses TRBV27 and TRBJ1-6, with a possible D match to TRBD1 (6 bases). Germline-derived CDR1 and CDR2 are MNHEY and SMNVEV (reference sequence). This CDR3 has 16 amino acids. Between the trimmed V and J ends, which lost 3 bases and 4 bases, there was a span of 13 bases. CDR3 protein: CASSFSGQYYNSPLHF. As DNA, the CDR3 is TGTGCCAGCAGTTTTTCTGGACAGTATTATAATTCACCCCTCCACTTT.

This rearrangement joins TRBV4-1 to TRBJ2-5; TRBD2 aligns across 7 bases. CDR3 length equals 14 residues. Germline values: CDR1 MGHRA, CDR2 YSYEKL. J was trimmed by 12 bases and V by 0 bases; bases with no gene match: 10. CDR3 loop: CASSQEGGTMTKYF. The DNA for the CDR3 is TGCGCCAGCAGCCAAGAGGGAGGGACTATGACTAAGTACTTC.

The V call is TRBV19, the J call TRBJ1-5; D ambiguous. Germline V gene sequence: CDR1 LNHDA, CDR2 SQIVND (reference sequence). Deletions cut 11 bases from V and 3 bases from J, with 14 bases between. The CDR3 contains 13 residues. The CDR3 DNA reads TGTGCCTCCAAGGAGGCGTACAATCAGCCCCAGCATTTT. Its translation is CASKEAYNQPQHF.

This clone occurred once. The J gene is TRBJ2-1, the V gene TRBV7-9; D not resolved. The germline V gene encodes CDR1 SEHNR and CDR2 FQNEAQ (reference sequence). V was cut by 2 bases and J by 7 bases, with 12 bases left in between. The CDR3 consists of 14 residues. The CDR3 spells CASSLPGSGNEQFF. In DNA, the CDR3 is TGTGCCAGCAGCTTACCAGGTTCCGGTAATGAGCAGTTCTTC.

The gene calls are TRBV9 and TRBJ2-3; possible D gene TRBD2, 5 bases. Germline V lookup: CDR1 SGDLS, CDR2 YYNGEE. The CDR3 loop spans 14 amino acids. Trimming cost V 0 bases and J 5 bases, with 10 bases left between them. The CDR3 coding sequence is TGTGCCAGCAGCGTAGGCGGTAGCGAAGATACGCAGTATTTT. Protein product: CASSVGGSEDTQYF.

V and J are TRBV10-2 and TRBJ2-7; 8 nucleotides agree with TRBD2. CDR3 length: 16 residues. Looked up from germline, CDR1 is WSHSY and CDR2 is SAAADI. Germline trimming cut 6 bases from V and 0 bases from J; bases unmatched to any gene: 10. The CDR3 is CASRSGGRGSSYEQYF. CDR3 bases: TGCGCCAGCAGAAGCGGGGGCCGAGGGAGCTCCTACGAGCAGTACTTC.

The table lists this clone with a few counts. CDR3 in amino acids: CASSPRTGNTEAFF. The DNA of the CDR3 is TGTGCCAGCAGCCCAAGGACAGGAAACACTGAAGCTTTCTTT. The chain joins TRBV7-9 to TRBJ1-1; 7 bases align to TRBD1. Looked up from germline, CDR1 is SEHNR and CDR2 is FQNEAQ (reference sequence). Trimming cost V 5 bases and J 2 bases; bases outside gene matches: 5. This CDR3 has 14 residues.

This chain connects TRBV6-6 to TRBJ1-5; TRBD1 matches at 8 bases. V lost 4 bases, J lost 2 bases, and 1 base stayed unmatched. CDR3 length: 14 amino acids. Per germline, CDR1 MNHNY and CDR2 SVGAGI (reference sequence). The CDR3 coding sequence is TGTGCCAGCAGTTTGGGACAGGGCAATCAGCCCCAGCATTTT. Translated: CASSLGQGNQPQHF.

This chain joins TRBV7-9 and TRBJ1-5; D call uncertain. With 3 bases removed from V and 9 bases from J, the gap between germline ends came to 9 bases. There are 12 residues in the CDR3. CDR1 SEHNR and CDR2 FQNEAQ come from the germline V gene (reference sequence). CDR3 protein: CASSLEQLPQHF. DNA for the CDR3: TGTGCCAGCAGCTTGGAACAGCTGCCCCAGCATTTT.

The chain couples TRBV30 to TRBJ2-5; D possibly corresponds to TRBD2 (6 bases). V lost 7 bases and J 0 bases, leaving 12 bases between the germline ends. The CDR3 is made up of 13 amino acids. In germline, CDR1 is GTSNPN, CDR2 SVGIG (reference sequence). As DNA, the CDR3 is TGTGCCTCCGCGGGGAGGTACCAAGAGACCCAGTACTTC. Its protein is CASAGRYQETQYF.